The clone carrying this TCR beta chain was seen at least ten times. Its antigen is undetermined. The CDR3 length is 14 residues. CDR1 is MDHEN and CDR2 is SYDVKM in the germline V gene. Deletions cut 3 bases from V and 5 bases from J, with 13 bases between. This sample is drawn from a study of identical twins. Study results and limitations: Zero-insertion findings could be partly confounded by invariant cells (MAIT and iNKT cells). High-abundance cord blood beta clonotypes had fewer insertions; memory repertoires showed none.

TCRdb re-called the 5' RACE reads with MiXCR, one entry per CDR3 protein. The sample lists 150,000 or so distinct CDR3 sequences; roughly 3.5% were seen once. The rearrangement uses TRBV28 and TRBJ1-1; D gene uncertain. Sequencing was performed on memory T cells sorted from blood. The TCR comes from a man younger than 35 in good health. The CDR3 is CASSLSRLGTEAFF. Here the CDR3 DNA reads TGTGCCAGCAGTTTGTCGCGCCTCGGAACTGAAGCTTTCTTT.